A single sample gave rise to the 19 T cell receptor beta chains below, sequenced in a study of blood T cell repertoires in COVID-19. TCRdb's table, derived via immunoSEQ multiplex PCR, lists solely in-frame clones and lacks some. This table has 15,000 to 20,000 clones, roughly 91% appearing once. Sequencing was performed on peripheral blood. These receptors came from a woman older than 75 with COVID-19, enrolled during active disease.

CDR3: CASSPYLAGLSDTQYF. The CDR3, as DNA: TGTGCCAGCAGTCCGTACCTAGCGGGACTATCAGATACGCAGTATTTT. This chain links TRBV27 with TRBJ2-3; 9 bases line up with TRBD2. The ends lost 5 bases at V and 4 bases at J; junction bases unmatched: 10. Germline V CDR1 and CDR2: MNHEY, SMNVEV (reference sequence). The CDR3 is 16 residues long.

The chain joins TRBV18 to TRBJ2-5, with 9 positions matching TRBD1. The V gene end was trimmed by 3 bases and the J gene end by 1 base; junction bases not matched to a gene: 0. CDR3 length: 14 residues. CDR1 KGHSH and CDR2 LQKENI come from the germline V gene. CDR3 nucleotide sequence: TGTGCCAGCTCACCGACAGGGGGCCAAGAGACCCAGTACTTC. Amino acids: CASSPTGGQETQYF.

This chain links TRBV27 with TRBJ2-7; 7 bases map to TRBD1. The CDR3 length is 13 residues. Germline V gives CDR1 MNHEY, CDR2 SMNVEV (reference sequence). V shed 5 bases, J shed 3 bases, and the junction held 4 bases outside the gene matches. The CDR3 DNA sequence: TGTGCCAGCAGTCCCCGACAGGGCTACGAGCAGTACTTC. This sequence encodes CASSPRQGYEQYF.

This rearrangement joins TRBV7-2 to TRBJ2-2; 11 positions agree with TRBD1. Germline CDR1 and CDR2: SGHTA and FQGNSA. The V and J ends lost 1 base and 6 bases, in that order; junction bases with no gene match: 4. The CDR3 totals 16 residues. CDR3 sequence: CASSLGTGGHAGELFF. As DNA, the CDR3 is TGTGCCAGCAGCTTAGGGACAGGGGGCCATGCCGGGGAGCTGTTTTTT.

By share of the sample, this clone is medium-sized. The chain is built from TRBV6-2 or TRBV6-3 and TRBJ1-4; D unclear. Trimming cost V 2 bases and J 8 bases, with 9 bases left between them. Germline V gives CDR1 MNHEY, CDR2 SVGEGT. This CDR3 region has 13 residues. The CDR3: CASSYEAYEKLFF. The CDR3, as DNA: TGTGCCAGCAGTTACGAGGCTTACGAAAAACTGTTTTTT.

The chain joins TRBV5-1 to TRBJ1-4; possible D gene TRBD1, 5 bases. Germline assignment: CDR1 SGHRS and CDR2 YFSETQ. The CDR3 is made up of 13 amino acids. V lost 4 bases, J lost 4 bases, and 8 bases lay in between. The CDR3 DNA is TGCGCCAGCAGCCCCGGGGGTAATGAAAAACTGTTTTTT. It specifies CASSPGGNEKLFF.

V and J are TRBV16 and TRBJ2-1; TRBD2 matches at 11 bases. V lost 4 bases, J lost 7 bases, and 6 bases stayed unmatched. This CDR3 is 15 amino acids long. The germline CDR1 and CDR2 sequences are KGHSY and FQNENV. This chain's CDR3 is CASSPTSGVWNEQFF. The CDR3 DNA reads TGTGCCAGCAGCCCGACTAGCGGGGTGTGGAATGAGCAGTTCTTC. Combining the CDR3 with reference TRBV16 and TRBJ2-1 gives the whole variable domain GEEVAQTPKHLVRGEGQKAKLYCAPIKGHSYVFWYQQVLKNEFKFLISFQNENVFDETGMPKERFSAKCLPNSPCSLEIQATKLEDSAVYFCASSPTSGVWNEQFFGPGTRLTVL.

The chain uses TRBV15 and TRBJ2-7, with D perhaps matching TRBD1 (6 bases). V was shortened by 3 bases and J by 6 bases, with 12 bases between the two germline ends. This CDR3 spans 13 amino acids. Per the germline V gene, CDR1 is LNHNV and CDR2 is YYDKDF (reference sequence). In DNA, the CDR3 is TGTGCCACCAGCAGGGATGGGACAAGCGAGCAGTACTTC. It is translated as CATSRDGTSEQYF.

The V call is TRBV27, the J call TRBJ1-3; D unclear. This CDR3 contains 16 residues. V lost 2 bases and J 4 bases, leaving 15 bases between the germline ends. Germline values: CDR1 MNHEY, CDR2 SMNVEV (reference sequence). The CDR3 loop is CASSLMGAGGGNTIYF. Here the CDR3 DNA reads TGTGCCAGCAGTTTAATGGGCGCGGGTGGCGGAAACACCATATATTTT.

This clone was counted a single time. This rearrangement joins TRBV7-2 to TRBJ1-3; no clear D gene. The V and J ends lost 0 bases and 2 bases respectively, with 2 bases between them. This CDR3 has 13 residues. Germline CDR1 reads SGHTA; CDR2 reads FQGNSA. The CDR3 sequence: CASSLATGNTIYF. CDR3 coding DNA: TGTGCCAGCAGCTTAGCTACTGGAAACACCATATATTTT.

The sample holds one count of this clone. This chain links TRBV2 with TRBJ1-4, with a tentative D call TRBD1 (5 bases). The CDR3 length is 14 residues. Deletions cut 2 bases from V and 5 bases from J, with 9 bases between. Germline lookup yields CDR1 SNHLY and CDR2 FYNNEI. The CDR3 loop is CASSEWSGNEKLFF. The DNA of the CDR3 is TGTGCCAGCAGTGAATGGTCAGGGAATGAAAAACTGTTTTTT.

V and J are TRBV7-9 and TRBJ2-2, with 9 bases that match TRBD2. Per germline, CDR1 SEHNR and CDR2 FQNEAQ (reference sequence). The CDR3 consists of 17 residues. V trimming: 4 bases; J trimming: 3 bases; junction bases outside the gene matches: 9. CDR3 coding DNA: TGTGCCAGCAGCTCCCTGGGGATAGCGGGAGACACCGGGGAGCTGTTTTTT. Translating gives CASSSLGIAGDTGELFF.

This chain uses TRBV6-2 or TRBV6-3 with TRBJ2-1; 7 bases agree with TRBD1. CDR3 length equals 13 residues. Germline loops: CDR1 MNHEY, CDR2 SVGEGT. The V and J ends lost 6 bases and 8 bases, in that order; junction bases with no gene match: 7. The CDR3 DNA reads TGTGCCAGCAGCCGACAGGGTATCGATGAGCAGTTCTTC. It yields the protein CASSRQGIDEQFF.

The chain employs TRBV3-1 (or the pseudogene TRBV3-2) and TRBJ1-2, with 9 bases aligning to TRBD1. CDR1 is LGHDT, CDR2 YNNKEL, per germline (reference sequence). Trimming at V came to 4 bases and at J to 7 bases, leaving 4 bases not matched to a gene. There are 13 residues in the CDR3. CDR3 coding DNA: TGTGCCAGCAGCCCGACAGGGGGAAGTGGCTACACCTTC. It codes for CASSPTGGSGYTF.

This chain links TRBV10-3 with TRBJ1-1; 9 nucleotides match TRBD1. V lost 10 bases and J lost 5; bases outside the gene matches: 14. The CDR3 extends over 15 amino acids. Germline V gives CDR1 ENHRY, CDR2 SYGVKD. The CDR3 region has the DNA TGTGCCACATCCCCCTTCGGACAGGGGACGACTGAAGCTTTCTTT. Protein product: CATSPFGQGTTEAFF.

The chain is built from TRBV28 and TRBJ1-2; the D gene is possibly TRBD1 (5 bases). Germline V gene sequence: CDR1 MDHEN, CDR2 SYDVKM. This CDR3 region has 16 residues. Trimming pared 1 base from V and 6 bases from J, leaving 18 bases between. The CDR3 region is CASSLFLLGQGHGYTF. The CDR3 DNA is TGTGCCAGCAGTTTATTCCTCCTCGGGCAGGGCCATGGCTACACCTTC.

The chain has TRBV5-1 and TRBJ2-5; the D gene is possibly TRBD1 (6 bases). The V end was cut by 4 bases, the J end by 1 base, with 17 bases between. CDR1 is SGHRS, CDR2 YFSETQ, per germline. The CDR3 totals 16 residues. DNA of the CDR3: TGCGCCAGCAGCCCCGGCCCGACAGGCCTCCAAGAGACCCAGTACTTC. It is translated as CASSPGPTGLQETQYF.

The rearrangement joins TRBV11-2 to TRBJ2-1; D perhaps matches TRBD1 (5 bases). V was cut by 2 bases and J by 2 bases, with 7 bases left in between. Per the germline V gene, CDR1 is SGHAT and CDR2 is FQNNGV. The CDR3 totals 14 residues. CDR3 region: CASSLLGAYNEQFF. The CDR3 DNA reads TGTGCCAGCAGCTTACTAGGGGCCTACAATGAGCAGTTCTTC.

The chain links TRBV29-1 to TRBJ2-2; TRBD1 aligns across 9 bases. The CDR3 runs to 15 residues. V gave up 4 bases and J gave up 0 bases; unmatched junction bases: 3. CDR1 SQVTM and CDR2 ANQGSEA come from the germline V gene. In DNA form, the CDR3 reads TGCAGCGTTGGGACAGGGGTGGCGAACACCGGGGAGCTGTTTTTT. Protein product: CSVGTGVANTGELFF.